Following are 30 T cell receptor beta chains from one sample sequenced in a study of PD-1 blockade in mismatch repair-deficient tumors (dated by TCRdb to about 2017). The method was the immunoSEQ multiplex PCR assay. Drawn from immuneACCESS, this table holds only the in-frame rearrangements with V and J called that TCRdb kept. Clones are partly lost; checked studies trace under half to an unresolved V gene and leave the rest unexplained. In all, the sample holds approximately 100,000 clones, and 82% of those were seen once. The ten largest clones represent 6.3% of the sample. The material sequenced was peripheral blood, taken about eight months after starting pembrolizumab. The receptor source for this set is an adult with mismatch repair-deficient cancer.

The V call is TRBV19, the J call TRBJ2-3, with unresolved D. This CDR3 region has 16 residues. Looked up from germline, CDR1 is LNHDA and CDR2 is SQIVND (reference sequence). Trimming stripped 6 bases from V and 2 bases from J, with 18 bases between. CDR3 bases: TGTGCCAGTAGAAGGGCAGTAAACGACCTCACAGATACGCAGTATTTT. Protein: CASRRAVNDLTDTQYF.

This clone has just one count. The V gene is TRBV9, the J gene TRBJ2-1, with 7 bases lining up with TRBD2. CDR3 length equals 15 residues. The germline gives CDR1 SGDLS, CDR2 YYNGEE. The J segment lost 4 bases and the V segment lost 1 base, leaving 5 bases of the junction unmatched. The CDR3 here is CASSVLSGKYNEQFF. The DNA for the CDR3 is TGTGCCAGCAGCGTATTGAGCGGGAAGTACAATGAGCAGTTCTTC.

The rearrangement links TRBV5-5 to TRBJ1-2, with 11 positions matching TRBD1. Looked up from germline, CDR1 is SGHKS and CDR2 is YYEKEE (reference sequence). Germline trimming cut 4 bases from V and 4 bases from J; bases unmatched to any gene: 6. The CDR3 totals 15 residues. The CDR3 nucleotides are TGTGCCAGCAGCCCCGGACAGGGGGCAGGCTATGGCTACACCTTC. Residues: CASSPGQGAGYGYTF.

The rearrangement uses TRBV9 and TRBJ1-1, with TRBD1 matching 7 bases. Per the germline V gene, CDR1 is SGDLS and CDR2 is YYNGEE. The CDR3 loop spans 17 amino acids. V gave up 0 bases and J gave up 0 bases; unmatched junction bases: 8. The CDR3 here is CASSVAPITGVNTEAFF. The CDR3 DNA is TGTGCCAGCAGCGTAGCCCCAATAACAGGGGTGAACACTGAAGCTTTCTTT.

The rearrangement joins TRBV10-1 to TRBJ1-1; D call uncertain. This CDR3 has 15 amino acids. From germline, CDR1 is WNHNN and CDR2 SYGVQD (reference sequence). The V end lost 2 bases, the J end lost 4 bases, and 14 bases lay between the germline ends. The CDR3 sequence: CASSELAYGSTEAFF. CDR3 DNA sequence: TGCGCCAGCAGTGAGCTGGCTTACGGTAGCACTGAAGCTTTCTTT.

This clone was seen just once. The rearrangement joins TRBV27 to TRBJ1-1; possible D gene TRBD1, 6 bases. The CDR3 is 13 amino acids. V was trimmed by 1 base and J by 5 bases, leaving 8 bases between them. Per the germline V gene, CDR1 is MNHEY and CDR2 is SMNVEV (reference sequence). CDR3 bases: TGTGCCAGCAGTTTATACAGGGAAACTGAAGCTTTCTTT. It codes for CASSLYRETEAFF.

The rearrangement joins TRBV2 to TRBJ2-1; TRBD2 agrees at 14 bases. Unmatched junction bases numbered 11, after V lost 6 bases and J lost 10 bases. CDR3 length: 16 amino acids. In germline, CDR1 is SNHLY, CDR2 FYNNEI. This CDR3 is CASSRPGLAGVREQFF. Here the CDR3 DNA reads TGTGCCAGCAGCCGGCCGGGACTAGCGGGAGTTAGGGAGCAGTTCTTC.

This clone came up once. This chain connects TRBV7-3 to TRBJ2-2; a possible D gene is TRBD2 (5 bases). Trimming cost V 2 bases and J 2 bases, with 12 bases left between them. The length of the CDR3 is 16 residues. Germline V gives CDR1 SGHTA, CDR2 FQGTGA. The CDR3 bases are TGTGCCAGCAGCTTATTACCCCCGGGAAACACCGGGGAGCTGTTTTTT. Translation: CASSLLPPGNTGELFF.

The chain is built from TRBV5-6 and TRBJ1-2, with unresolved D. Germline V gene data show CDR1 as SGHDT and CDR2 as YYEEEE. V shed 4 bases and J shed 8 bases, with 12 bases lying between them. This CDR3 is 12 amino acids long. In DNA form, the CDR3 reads TGTGCCAGCAGCCGGGAACTGGGAGGCTACACCTTC. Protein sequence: CASSRELGGYTF. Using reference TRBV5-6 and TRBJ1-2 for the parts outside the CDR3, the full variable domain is DAGVTQSPTHLIKTRGQQVTLRCSPKSGHDTVSWYQQALGQGPQFIFQYYEEEERQRGNFPDRFSGHQFPNYSSELNVNALLLGDSALYLCASSRELGGYTFGSGTRLTVV.

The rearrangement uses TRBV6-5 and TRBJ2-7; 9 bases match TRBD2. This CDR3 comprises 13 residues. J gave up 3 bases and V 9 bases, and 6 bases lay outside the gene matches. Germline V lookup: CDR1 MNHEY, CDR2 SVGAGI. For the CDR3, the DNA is TGTGCCAGTGGACTAGCGACCCACTACGAGCAGTACTTC. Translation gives CASGLATHYEQYF.

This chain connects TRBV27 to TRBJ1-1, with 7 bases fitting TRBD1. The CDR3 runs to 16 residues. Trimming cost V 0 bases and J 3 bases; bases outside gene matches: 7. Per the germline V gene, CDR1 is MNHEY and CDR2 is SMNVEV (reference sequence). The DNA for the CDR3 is TGTGCCAGCAGTTTATCAGGCAGGGGGTCGGACACTGAAGCTTTCTTT. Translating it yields CASSLSGRGSDTEAFF.

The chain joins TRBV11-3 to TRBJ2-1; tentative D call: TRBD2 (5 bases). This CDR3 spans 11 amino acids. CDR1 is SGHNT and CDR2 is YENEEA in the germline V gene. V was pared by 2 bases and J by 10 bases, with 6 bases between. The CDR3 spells CASSLLAEQFF. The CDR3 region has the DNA TGTGCCAGCAGCTTATTAGCGGAGCAGTTCTTC. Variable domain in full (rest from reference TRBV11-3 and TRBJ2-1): EAGVVQSPRYKIIEKKQPVAFWCNPISGHNTLYWYLQNLGQGPELLIRYENEEAVDDSQLPKDRFSAERLKGVDSTLKIQPAELGDSAVYLCASSLLAEQFFGPGTRLTVL.

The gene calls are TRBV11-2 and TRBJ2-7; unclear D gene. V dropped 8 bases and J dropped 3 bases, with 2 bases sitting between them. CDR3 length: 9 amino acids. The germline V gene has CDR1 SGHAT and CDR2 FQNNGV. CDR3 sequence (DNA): TGTGCCAGCGGCTACGAGCAGTACTTC. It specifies CASGYEQYF.

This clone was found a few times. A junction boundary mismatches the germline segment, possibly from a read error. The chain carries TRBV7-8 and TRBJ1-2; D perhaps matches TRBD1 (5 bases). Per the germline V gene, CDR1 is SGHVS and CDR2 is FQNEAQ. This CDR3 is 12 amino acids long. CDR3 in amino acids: CASSLAGQGPHF. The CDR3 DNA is TGTGCCAGCAGCTTAGCGGGGCAGGGTCCTCACTTC. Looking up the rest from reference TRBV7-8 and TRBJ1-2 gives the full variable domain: GAGVSQSPRYKVAKRGQDVALRCDPISGHVSLFWYQQALGQGPEFLTYFQNEAQLDKSGLPSDRFFAERPEGSVSTLKIQRTQQEDSAVYLCASSLAGQGPHFGSGTRLTVV.

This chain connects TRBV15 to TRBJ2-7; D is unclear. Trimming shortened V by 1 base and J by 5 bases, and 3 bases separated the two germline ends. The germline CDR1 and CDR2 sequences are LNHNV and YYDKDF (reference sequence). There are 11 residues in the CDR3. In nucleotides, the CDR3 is TGTGCCACCAGCAGAGGGGACGAGCAGTACTTC. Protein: CATSRGDEQYF.

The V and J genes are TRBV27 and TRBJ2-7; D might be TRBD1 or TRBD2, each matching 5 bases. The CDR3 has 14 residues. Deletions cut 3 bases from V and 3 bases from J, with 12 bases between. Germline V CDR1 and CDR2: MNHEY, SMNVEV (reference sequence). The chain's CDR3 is CASSFRDRNYEQYF. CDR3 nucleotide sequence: TGTGCCAGCAGTTTTCGGGACCGAAACTACGAGCAGTACTTC.

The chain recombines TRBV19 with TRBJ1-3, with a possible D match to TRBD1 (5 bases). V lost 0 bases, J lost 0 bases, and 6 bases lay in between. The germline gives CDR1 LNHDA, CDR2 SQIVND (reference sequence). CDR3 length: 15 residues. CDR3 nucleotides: TGTGCCAGTAGTATAGACAGGGCCTCTGGAAACACCATATATTTT. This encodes CASSIDRASGNTIYF.

CDR3 residues: CASSLVSGSQTLAKNIQYF. In nucleotides, the CDR3 is TGTGCCAGCAGCTTGGTTTCGGGCAGTCAAACACTAGCCAAAAACATTCAGTACTTC. The chain recombines TRBV5-6 with TRBJ2-4, with D hard to call. Germline CDR1 reads SGHDT; CDR2 reads YYEEEE. The V end was cut by 0 bases, the J end by 0 bases, with 19 bases between. The CDR3 has 19 residues.

The CDR3 loop is CASSVAGGSYGYTF. CDR3 sequence (DNA): TGTGCCAGCAGTGTAGCAGGGGGCTCCTATGGCTACACCTTC. The chain recombines TRBV6-5 with TRBJ1-2, with 8 bases aligning to TRBD1. Germline V gene lookup returns CDR1 MNHEY and CDR2 SVGAGI. This CDR3 has 14 residues. V was clipped by 5 bases and J by 4 bases; unmatched bases: 6.

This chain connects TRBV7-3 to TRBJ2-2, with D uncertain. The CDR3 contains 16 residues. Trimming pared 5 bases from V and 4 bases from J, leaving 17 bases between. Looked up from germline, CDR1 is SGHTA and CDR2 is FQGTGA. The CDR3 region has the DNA TGTGCCAGCAGCACGGCCCAGGCCTCGGTCACCGGGGAGCTGTTTTTT. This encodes CASSTAQASVTGELFF.

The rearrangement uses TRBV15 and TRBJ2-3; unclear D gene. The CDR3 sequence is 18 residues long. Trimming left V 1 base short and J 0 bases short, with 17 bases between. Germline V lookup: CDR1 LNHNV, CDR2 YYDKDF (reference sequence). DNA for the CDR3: TGTGCCACCAGCAGAGGCGGTTTTTTGGCGCTGAGCACAGATACGCAGTATTTT. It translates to CATSRGGFLALSTDTQYF.

The CDR3 reads CSITRVGYNEQFF. In DNA, the CDR3 is TGCAGCATAACCCGGGTGGGATACAATGAGCAGTTCTTC. V is TRBV29-1 and J is TRBJ2-1; D not resolved. The V end was cut by 8 bases, the J end by 4 bases, with 15 bases between. Per the germline V gene, CDR1 is SQVTM and CDR2 is ANQGSEA. The CDR3 sequence is 13 residues long.

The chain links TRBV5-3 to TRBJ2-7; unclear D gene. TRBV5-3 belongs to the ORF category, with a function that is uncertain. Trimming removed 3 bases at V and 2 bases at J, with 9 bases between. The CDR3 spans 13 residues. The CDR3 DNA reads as TGTGCCAGAAGCTCCGACACGGCCTACGAGCAGTACTTC. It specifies CARSSDTAYEQYF.

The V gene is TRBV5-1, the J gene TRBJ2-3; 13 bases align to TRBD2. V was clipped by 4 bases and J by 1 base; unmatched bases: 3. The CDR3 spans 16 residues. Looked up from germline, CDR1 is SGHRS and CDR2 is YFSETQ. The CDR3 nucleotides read TGCGCCAGCAGCCCGGGACTAGCGGGACGCACAGATACGCAGTATTTT. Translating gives CASSPGLAGRTDTQYF. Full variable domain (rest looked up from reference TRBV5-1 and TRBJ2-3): KAGVTQTPRYLIKTRGQQVTLSCSPISGHRSVSWYQQTPGQGLQFLFEYFSETQRNKGNFPGRFSGRQFSNSRSEMNVSTLELGDSALYLCASSPGLAGRTDTQYFGPGTRLTVL.

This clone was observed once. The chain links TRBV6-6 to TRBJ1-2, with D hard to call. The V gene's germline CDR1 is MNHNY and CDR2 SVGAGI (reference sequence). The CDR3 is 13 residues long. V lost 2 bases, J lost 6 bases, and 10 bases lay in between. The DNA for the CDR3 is TGTGCCAGCAGTTACGATTCCAGAAATGGCTACACCTTC. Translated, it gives CASSYDSRNGYTF.

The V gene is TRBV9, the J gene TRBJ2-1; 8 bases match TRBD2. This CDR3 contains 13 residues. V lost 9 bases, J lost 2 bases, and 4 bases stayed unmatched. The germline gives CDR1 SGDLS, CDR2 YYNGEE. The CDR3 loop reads CATAGGPYNEQFF. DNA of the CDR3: TGTGCCACCGCGGGAGGACCCTACAATGAGCAGTTCTTC.

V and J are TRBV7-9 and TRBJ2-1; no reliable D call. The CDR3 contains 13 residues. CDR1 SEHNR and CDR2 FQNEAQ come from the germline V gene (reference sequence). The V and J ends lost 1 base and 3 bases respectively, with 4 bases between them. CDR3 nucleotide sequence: TGTGCCAGCAGCTTAGGTTACTACAATGAGCAGTTCTTC. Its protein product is CASSLGYYNEQFF.

The CDR3 DNA reads as TGTGCCAGCAGTTACTCCGGCAGGGGGCGCACAGATACGCAGTATTTT. Its protein is CASSYSGRGRTDTQYF. The gene calls are TRBV6-5 and TRBJ2-3; TRBD1 agrees at 8 bases. After removal of 0 bases from V and 1 base from J, the junction contained 3 bases not matched to a gene. Germline values: CDR1 MNHEY, CDR2 SVGAGI. The length of the CDR3 is 16 residues.

CDR3 sequence reads: CASSPGQTNYGYTF. The CDR3 nucleotides are TGTGCCAGCAGCCCGGGACAAACTAACTATGGCTACACCTTC. The chain uses TRBV7-2 and TRBJ1-2; perhaps TRBD1 as D (6 bases). CDR1 and CDR2 from the germline V gene are SGHTA and FQGNSA. This CDR3 has 14 residues. Trimming cost V 5 bases and J 0 bases, with 10 bases left between them.

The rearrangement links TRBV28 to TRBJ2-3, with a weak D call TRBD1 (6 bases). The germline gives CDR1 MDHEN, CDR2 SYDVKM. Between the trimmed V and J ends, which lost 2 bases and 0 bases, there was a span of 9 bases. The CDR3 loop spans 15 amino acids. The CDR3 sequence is CASSLRTASTDTQYF. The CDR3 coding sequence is TGTGCCAGCAGTTTACGGACAGCCAGCACAGATACGCAGTATTTT. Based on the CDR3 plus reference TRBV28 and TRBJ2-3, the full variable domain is DVKVTQSSRYLVKRTGEKVFLECVQDMDHENMFWYRQDPGLGLRLIYFSYDVKMKEKGDIPEGYSVSREKKERFSLILESASTNQTSMYLCASSLRTASTDTQYFGPGTRLTVL.